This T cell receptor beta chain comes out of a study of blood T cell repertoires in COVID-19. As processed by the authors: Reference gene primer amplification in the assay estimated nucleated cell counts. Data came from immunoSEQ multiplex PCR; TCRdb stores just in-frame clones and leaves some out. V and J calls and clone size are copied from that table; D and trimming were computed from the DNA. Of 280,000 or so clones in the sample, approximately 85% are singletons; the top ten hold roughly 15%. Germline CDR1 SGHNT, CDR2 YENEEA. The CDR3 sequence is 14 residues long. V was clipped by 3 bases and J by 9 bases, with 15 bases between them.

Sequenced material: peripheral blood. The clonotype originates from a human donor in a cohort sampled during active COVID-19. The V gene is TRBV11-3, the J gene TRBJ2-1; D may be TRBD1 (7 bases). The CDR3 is CASSFGGRGREQFF. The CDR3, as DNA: TGTGCCAGCAGCTTCGGGGGTAGGGGGCGTGAGCAGTTCTTC. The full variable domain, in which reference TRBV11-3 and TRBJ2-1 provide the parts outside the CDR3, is EAGVVQSPRYKIIEKKQPVAFWCNPISGHNTLYWYLQNLGQGPELLIRYENEEAVDDSQLPKDRFSAERLKGVDSTLKIQPAELGDSAVYLCASSFGGRGREQFFGPGTRLTVL.